These 15 T cell receptor beta chains share one sample of origin, sequenced in a study of blood T cell repertoires in COVID-19. Assay used: immunoSEQ multiplex PCR; TCRdb lists only in-frame clones, some missing. The table records 250,000 to 350,000 clones, about nine tenths of them present only once. Sequenced: PBMCs or T cells enriched from blood (not recorded which). The receptors originated from a man in his 60s who had recovered from COVID-19.

This rearrangement joins TRBV19 to TRBJ2-2; TRBD2 aligns across 10 bases. J lost 7 bases, V lost 6 bases, and 11 bases had no gene match. In germline, CDR1 is LNHDA, CDR2 SQIVND (reference sequence). This CDR3 spans 16 amino acids. CDR3 sequence reads: CASRSGGLAYSGELFF. Here the CDR3 DNA reads TGTGCCAGTAGATCGGGGGGACTAGCGTATAGCGGGGAGCTGTTTTTT. The complete variable domain, with remaining parts taken from reference TRBV19 and TRBJ2-2, reads DGGITQSPKYLFRKEGQNVTLSCEQNLNHDAMYWYRQDPGQGLRLIYYSQIVNDFQKGDIAEGYSVSREKKESFPLTVTSAQKNPTAFYLCASRSGGLAYSGELFFGEGSRLTVL.

The genes are TRBV6-2 or TRBV6-3 and TRBJ2-7; tentatively, D is TRBD1 (6 bases). From germline, CDR1 is MNHEY and CDR2 SVGEGT. The CDR3 runs 17 residues. V lost 4 bases, J lost 1 base, and 20 bases lay in between. The CDR3 nucleotides read TGTGCCAGCAGTTTCGACAGGCCCTTTCACTTATCCTACGAGCAGTACTTC. Translating gives CASSFDRPFHLSYEQYF.

The chain uses TRBV4-1 and TRBJ2-1, with a weak D call TRBD2 (5 bases). V was cut by 0 bases and J by 1 base, with 10 bases left in between. CDR3 length equals 16 residues. Germline loops: CDR1 MGHRA, CDR2 YSYEKL. The CDR3 sequence is CASSQEASGSYNEQFF. The CDR3 DNA is TGCGCCAGCAGCCAAGAGGCAAGCGGATCCTACAATGAGCAGTTCTTC.

A single count supports this clone. The rearrangement joins TRBV9 to TRBJ2-6; D is possibly TRBD1 (6 bases). V was trimmed by 4 bases and J by 2 bases, leaving 7 bases between them. The CDR3 contains 14 residues. Per germline, CDR1 SGDLS and CDR2 YYNGEE. CDR3 amino acids: CASSSGAGANVLTF. Here the CDR3 DNA reads TGTGCCAGCAGCTCAGGGGCTGGGGCCAACGTCCTGACTTTC.

The V and J genes are TRBV15 and TRBJ1-1; 9 bases fit TRBD1. There are 15 residues in the CDR3. Germline-derived CDR1 and CDR2 are LNHNV and YYDKDF (reference sequence). With V trimmed by 3 bases and J by 3 bases, 5 bases remained unmatched. The CDR3 protein is CATSSWTGVYTEAFF. CDR3 nucleotides: TGTGCCACCAGCAGCTGGACAGGGGTGTACACTGAAGCTTTCTTT.

The chain joins TRBV5-4 to TRBJ1-6; D is ambiguous. The CDR3 is 14 residues long. The germline V gene encodes CDR1 SGHNT and CDR2 YYREEE (reference sequence). Trimming removed 2 bases at V and 4 bases at J, with 7 bases between. The CDR3 bases are TGTGCCAGCAGCTTTTTACAATATAATTCACCCCTCCACTTT. Its translation: CASSFLQYNSPLHF.

This chain connects TRBV7-2 to TRBJ2-2; 9 bases agree with TRBD1. The CDR3 sequence is 15 residues long. V lost 0 bases to trimming and J lost 9 bases; unmatched junction nucleotides: 5. The germline gives CDR1 SGHTA, CDR2 FQGNSA. Written as DNA, the CDR3 is TGTGCCAGCAGCTTAGCACAGGGGGCGCGCAGGGAGCTGTTTTTT. Translation: CASSLAQGARRELFF.

The chain employs TRBV6-5 and TRBJ2-7; 7 bases are shared with TRBD2. The trim removed 4 bases at V and 0 bases at J, leaving 9 bases unmatched. Germline V gene sequence: CDR1 MNHEY, CDR2 SVGAGI. This CDR3 contains 16 residues. CDR3: CASSFFSGFSSYEQYF. For the CDR3, the DNA is TGTGCCAGCAGTTTCTTTAGCGGGTTCAGCTCCTACGAGCAGTACTTC.

This clone was recorded once. This rearrangement joins TRBV4-3 to TRBJ2-7; tentatively, D is TRBD2 (5 bases). This CDR3 is 14 amino acids long. V lost 4 bases, J lost 0 bases, and 10 bases lay in between. CDR1 and CDR2 (germline): LGHNA, YSLEER. CDR3 region: CASSPPGNSYEQYF. CDR3 coding DNA: TGCGCCAGCAGCCCCCCGGGGAACTCCTACGAGCAGTACTTC.

The rearrangement uses TRBV18 and TRBJ2-1, with 8 bases aligning to TRBD2. Germline lookup yields CDR1 KGHSH and CDR2 LQKENI. Trimming removed 3 bases from V and 2 bases from J; junction bases left unmatched: 6. This CDR3 is built from 16 residues. CDR3 in DNA: TGTGCCAGCTCACCTCGGGAGGGGCCTACCTACAATGAGCAGTTCTTC. It translates to CASSPREGPTYNEQFF.

This rearrangement joins TRBV24-1 to TRBJ2-1, with 8 nucleotides matching TRBD2. The CDR3 loop spans 15 amino acids. Germline-derived CDR1 and CDR2 are KGHDR and SFDVKD. J gave up 6 bases and V 0 bases, and 3 bases lay outside the gene matches. For the CDR3, the DNA is TGTGCCACCAGTGATTTGACTAGCGGTCCCAATGAGCAGTTCTTC. Translated: CATSDLTSGPNEQFF.

This chain links TRBV3-1 (or the pseudogene TRBV3-2) with TRBJ2-7; 8 bases match TRBD1. Germline V gene sequence: CDR1 LGHDT, CDR2 YNNKEL (reference sequence). The CDR3 has 15 amino acids. Trimming at V came to 2 bases and at J to 2 bases, leaving 5 bases not matched to a gene. The CDR3 nucleotides are TGTGCCAGCAGCCAACCCGGGACAGGAGCCTACGAGCAGTACTTC. It is translated as CASSQPGTGAYEQYF.

The chain carries TRBV19 and TRBJ1-4; D ambiguous. The CDR3 is 14 amino acids. V lost 1 base to trimming and J lost 8 bases, with 11 bases between them. Germline lookup yields CDR1 LNHDA and CDR2 SQIVND (reference sequence). The DNA of the CDR3 is TGTGCCAGTAGTATAGCCGGTGGGAGCGAAAAACTGTTTTTT. Translated: CASSIAGGSEKLFF.

The chain combines TRBV9 with TRBJ1-2; 7 bases are a match to TRBD1. Germline V gene sequence: CDR1 SGDLS, CDR2 YYNGEE. V gave up 3 bases and J gave up 6 bases; unmatched junction bases: 17. The CDR3 is made up of 17 amino acids. The CDR3 nucleotides read TGTGCCAGCAGCGACCCCCGCAAGCTTGAGGGGGCTAATGGCTACACCTTC. Translated, it gives CASSDPRKLEGANGYTF.

This sequence joins TRBV5-4 and TRBJ1-5, with no clear D. The V end was cut by 5 bases, the J end by 7 bases, with 13 bases between. The CDR3 length is 13 residues. Germline V gene lookup returns CDR1 SGHNT and CDR2 YYREEE (reference sequence). This CDR3 reads CASSFLPQQPQHF. The CDR3, as DNA: TGTGCCAGCAGTTTTTTGCCGCAGCAGCCCCAGCATTTT.